This TCR beta chain was recovered during a study of blood T cell repertoires in COVID-19. Study details: Samples came from the United States, Italy and Spain, spanning acute and convalescent COVID-19.

The age range of participants was 18 to 89 years, with residence in more than 20 US areas. The CDR3 covers 16 residues. Per the germline V gene, CDR1 is PRHDT and CDR2 is FYEKMQ (reference sequence). Trimming at V came to 3 bases and at J to 4 bases, leaving 8 bases not matched to a gene. As handled by the study authors: Researchers report that nucleated cell counts were estimated from reference gene primer amplification. Using immunoSEQ multiplex PCR, the repertoire was profiled, and TCRdb retains in-frame clones only, with some absent. V and J calls and clone size come straight from that table; D and trimming were deduced from the DNA. The table includes around 320,000 clones, roughly 89% detected once.

The receptor was isolated from a woman aged 18-29 years with acute COVID-19. J is TRBJ2-5 and V is TRBV13, with 10 bases aligning to TRBD1. The sequenced sample consisted of PBMCs or T cells enriched from blood (not recorded which). Here the CDR3 DNA reads TGTGCCAGCAGCTTCTCCGGGACAGGGGAAGGAGAGACCCAGTACTTC. Translated, it gives CASSFSGTGEGETQYF.